This T cell receptor beta chain was obtained from a study of human T cells and chemical hapten exposure. Study observations and caveats: No shift was seen in TCRs above 1 in 1000 frequency with DPC sensitization.

As regards this clonotype: Its antigen is not identified.

Single cDNA molecules in the library carried unique molecular identifiers attached during preparation. Per the original data handling: Samples ranged from roughly 23,224 to 690,600 TCRs, with a median of about 96,000. A single record per CDR3 protein comes from TCRdb applying MiXCR to the reads. The V and J calls here are based on TCRdb, not the publication. The table lists 100,000 to 150,000 distinct CDR3 sequences, approximately 9.3% of them singletons. Whole blood that had not been fractionated was the source of extracted total RNA. The receptor comes from a human donor in good health. Some clones in this sample may be carry-over from other donors' samples. The sample comprised whole blood.

Written as DNA, the CDR3 is TGTGCCACCAGTGACGCCGATTTGGGGGAGACCCAGTACTTC. It codes for CATSDADLGETQYF. The chain joins TRBV24-1 to TRBJ2-5, with unresolved D. Trimming removed 4 bases at V and 5 bases at J, with 13 bases between. Germline CDR1 reads KGHDR; CDR2 reads SFDVKD. This CDR3 has 14 residues.